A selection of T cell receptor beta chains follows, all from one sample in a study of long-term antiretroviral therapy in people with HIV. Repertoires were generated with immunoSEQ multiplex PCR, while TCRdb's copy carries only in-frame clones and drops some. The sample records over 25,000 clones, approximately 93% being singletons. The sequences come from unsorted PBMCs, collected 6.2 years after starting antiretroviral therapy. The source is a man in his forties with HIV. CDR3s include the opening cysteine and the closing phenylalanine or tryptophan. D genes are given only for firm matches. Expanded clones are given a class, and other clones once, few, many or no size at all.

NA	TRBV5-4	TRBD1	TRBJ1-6	CASSPRTGYSPLHF	TGTGCCAGCAGCCCACGGACAGGGTACTCACCCCTCCACTTT
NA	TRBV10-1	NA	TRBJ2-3	CASSESTLGTDTQYF	TGCGCCAGCAGTGAGTCGACCCTCGGCACAGATACGCAGTATTTT
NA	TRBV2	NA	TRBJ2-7	CASSERISASYEQYF	TGTGCCAGCAGTGAAAGGATTAGCGCCTCCTACGAGCAGTACTTC
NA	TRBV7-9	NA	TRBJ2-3	CASSLGTRAREGTDTQYF	TGTGCCAGCAGCTTAGGGACCAGGGCGCGAGAAGGCACAGATACGCAGTATTTT
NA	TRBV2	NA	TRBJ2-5	CASSVGGLGSQIQETQYF	TGTGCCAGCAGTGTAGGGGGATTGGGGAGTCAAATCCAAGAGACCCAGTACTTC
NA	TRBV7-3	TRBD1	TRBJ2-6	CASSSGTALRNGANVLTF	TGTGCCAGCAGTTCCGGGACAGCCCTTCGGAATGGGGCCAACGTCCTGACTTTC
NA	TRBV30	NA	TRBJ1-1	CAWGTGRPTEAFF	TGTGCCTGGGGAACAGGGAGGCCCACTGAAGCTTTCTTT
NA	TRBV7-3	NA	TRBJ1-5	CASSDPTGPLNSNQPQHF	TGTGCCAGCAGTGACCCCACCGGGCCATTGAATAGCAATCAGCCCCAGCATTTT
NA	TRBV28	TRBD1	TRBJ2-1	CASSPLPGQSSYNEQFF	TGTGCCAGCAGTCCCCTTCCGGGACAGAGCTCCTACAATGAGCAGTTCTTC
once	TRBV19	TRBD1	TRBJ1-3	CASTPTGDYGNTIYF	TGTGCCAGTACCCCGACAGGGGACTATGGAAACACCATATATTTT
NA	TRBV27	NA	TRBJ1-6	CASSADGIYNSPLHF	TGTGCCAGCAGTGCGGACGGAATCTATAATTCACCCCTCCACTTT
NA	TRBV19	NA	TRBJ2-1	CASSITSSHEQFF	TGTGCCAGTAGCATAACTAGCTCCCATGAGCAGTTCTTC
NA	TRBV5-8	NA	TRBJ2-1	CASSWRGNSYNEQFF	TGTGCCAGCAGCTGGCGGGGTAACTCCTACAATGAGCAGTTCTTC
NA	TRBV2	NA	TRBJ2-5	CASTPLGGGDQETQYF	TGTGCCAGCACCCCCCTCGGAGGGGGGGACCAAGAGACCCAGTACTTC
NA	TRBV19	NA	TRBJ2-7	CASNPGEPYEQYF	TGTGCCAGTAATCCGGGTGAACCTTACGAGCAGTACTTC
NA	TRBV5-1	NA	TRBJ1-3	CASSLTQGRGNTIYF	TGCGCCAGCAGCCTTACACAGGGAAGAGGAAACACCATATATTTT
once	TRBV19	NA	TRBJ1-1	CASSGDTNTEAFF	TGTGCCAGTAGTGGGGACACGAACACTGAAGCTTTCTTT
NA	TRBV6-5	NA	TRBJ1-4	CASTKRMGEKLFF	TGTGCCAGCACAAAGAGGATGGGGGAAAAACTGTTTTTT
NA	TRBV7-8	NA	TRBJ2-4	CASSLEGRAKNIQYF	TGTGCCAGCAGCTTAGAGGGCAGGGCCAAAAACATTCAGTACTTC
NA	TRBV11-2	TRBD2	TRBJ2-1	CASSNELARNEQFF	TGTGCCAGCAGCAATGAACTAGCGCGGAATGAGCAGTTCTTC
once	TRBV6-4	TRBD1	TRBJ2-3	CASSEGRDRWADTQYF	TGTGCCAGCAGTGAAGGCCGGGACAGATGGGCAGATACGCAGTATTTT
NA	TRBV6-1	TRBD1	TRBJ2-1	CASTGTVSYNEQFF	TGTGCCAGCACTGGGACAGTCTCATACAATGAGCAGTTCTTC
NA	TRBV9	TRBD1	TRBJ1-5	CASSGGQADQPQHF	TGTGCCAGCAGCGGGGGACAGGCGGATCAGCCCCAGCATTTT
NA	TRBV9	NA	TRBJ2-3	CASSEDPSPDTQYF	TGTGCCAGCAGTGAGGATCCGTCCCCAGATACGCAGTATTTT
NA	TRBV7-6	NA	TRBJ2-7	CASSPDRDTSPYEQYF	TGTGCCAGCAGCCCAGACCGGGACACCTCACCCTACGAGCAGTACTTC
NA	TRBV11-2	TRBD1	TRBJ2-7	CASSLGQGTAEQYF	TGTGCCAGCAGCTTAGGACAGGGGACCGCCGAGCAGTACTTC
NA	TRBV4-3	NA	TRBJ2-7	CASSQGSMGIEQYF	TGCGCCAGCAGCCAAGGTTCTATGGGGATCGAGCAGTACTTC
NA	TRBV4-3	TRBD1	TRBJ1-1	CASSQGTGLNTEAFF	TGCGCCAGCAGCCAAGGGACAGGTCTGAACACTGAAGCTTTCTTT
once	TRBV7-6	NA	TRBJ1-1	CASSLAWNTEAFF	TGTGCCAGCAGCTTAGCGTGGAACACTGAAGCTTTCTTT
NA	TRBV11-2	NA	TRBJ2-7	CASSLVRGTEQYF	TGTGCCAGCAGCTTAGTACGGGGGACCGAGCAGTACTTC